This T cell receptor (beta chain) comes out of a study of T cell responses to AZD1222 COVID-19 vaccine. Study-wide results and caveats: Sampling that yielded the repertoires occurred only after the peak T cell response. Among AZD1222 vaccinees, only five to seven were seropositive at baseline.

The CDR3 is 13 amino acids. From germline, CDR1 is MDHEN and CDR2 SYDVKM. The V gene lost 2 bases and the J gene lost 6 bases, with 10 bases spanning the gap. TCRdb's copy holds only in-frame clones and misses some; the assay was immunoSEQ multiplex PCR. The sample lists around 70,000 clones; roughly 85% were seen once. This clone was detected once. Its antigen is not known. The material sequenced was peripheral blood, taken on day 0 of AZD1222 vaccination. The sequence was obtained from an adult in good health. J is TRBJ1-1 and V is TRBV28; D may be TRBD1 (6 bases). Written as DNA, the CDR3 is TGTGCCAGCAGTTTACCGTCAGGGGCTGAAGCTTTCTTT. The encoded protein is CASSLPSGAEAFF.